This entry lists 29 T cell receptor beta chains sequenced from one sample in a study of T-cell memory formation after mild COVID-19 (dated by TCRdb to the early 2020s). The method was 5' RACE. The listed sequencing device is Illumina NovaSeq 6000. The public reads were reanalyzed by TCRdb: fastp trimming at Q25, MiXCR alignment, in-frame beta chains only. When rows share a CDR3 protein, they turn into one entry using the most common DNA and genes. Recorded for this sample are some 200,000 distinct CDR3 sequences; about a fifth of them occurred a single time. The ten biggest clones cover around 23% of the sample. Specimen: PBMCs or a T cell subset sorted from them (not recorded which). These receptors came from an adult woman who had mild COVID-19 (a few samples of this study predate the infection). The sample titles of this study are shuffled in the database, so cell type and time point are left out; the donor was told from shared clones.

The chain is built from TRBV30 and TRBJ2-7; D is undetermined. CDR3 length: 12 amino acids. Germline V CDR1 and CDR2: GTSNPN, SVGIG (reference sequence). The V end was cut by 8 bases, the J end by 1 base, with 12 bases between. The CDR3 DNA is TGTGCCGGAGTGGTGGCGTCCTACGAGCAGTACTTC. Translating it yields CAGVVASYEQYF.

A few counts support this clonotype. The CDR3 sequence is CASKLFQGATTGELFF. The CDR3 nucleotides read TGTGCCAGCAAATTATTCCAGGGGGCAACTACCGGGGAGCTGTTTTTT. V and J are TRBV6-5 and TRBJ2-2, with TRBD1 matching over 8 bases. Germline-derived CDR1 and CDR2 are MNHEY and SVGAGI. The trim removed 7 bases at V and 5 bases at J, leaving 12 bases unmatched. This CDR3 contains 16 residues.

The chain has TRBV13 and TRBJ2-1; 10 nucleotides align to TRBD1. Germline loops: CDR1 PRHDT, CDR2 FYEKMQ (reference sequence). The CDR3 spans 17 residues. V was clipped by 4 bases and J by 2 bases; unmatched bases: 8. The CDR3: CASSSEAGQGTYNEQFF. CDR3 in DNA: TGTGCCAGCAGCTCAGAGGCGGGACAGGGGACCTACAATGAGCAGTTCTTC.

This clonotype was observed a handful of times. The V call is TRBV10-3, the J call TRBJ1-2, with 7 nucleotides matching TRBD1. Per the germline V gene, CDR1 is ENHRY and CDR2 is SYGVKD. This CDR3 has 14 residues. Germline trimming cut 5 bases from V and 5 bases from J; bases unmatched to any gene: 8. The CDR3 nucleotides are TGTGCCATCAGTCTCGACAGGGAATGGTATGGCTACACCTTC. Residues: CAISLDREWYGYTF.

The chain couples TRBV5-1 to TRBJ2-7; the match to TRBD2 covers 8 bases. The CDR3 covers 15 residues. Germline V lookup: CDR1 SGHRS, CDR2 YFSETQ. V was pared by 0 bases and J by 7 bases, with 9 bases of the junction left unmatched. CDR3 in amino acids: CASSLEAGDAWEQYF. CDR3 sequence (DNA): TGCGCCAGCAGCTTGGAAGCGGGAGATGCTTGGGAGCAGTACTTC.

This clonotype was picked up many times. This chain uses TRBV20-1 with TRBJ2-1, with D possibly being TRBD2 (6 bases). V was pared by 6 bases and J by 4 bases, with 16 bases between. Germline assignment: CDR1 DFQATT and CDR2 SNEGSKA (reference sequence). This CDR3 has 14 residues. CDR3 in DNA: TGCAGTGCCTCGGCGCGGGACGTATACAATGAGCAGTTCTTC. Protein: CSASARDVYNEQFF.

A few counts support this clonotype. The rearrangement joins TRBV19 to TRBJ2-1; 7 bases are shared with TRBD2. The V gene's germline CDR1 is LNHDA and CDR2 SQIVND (reference sequence). J gave up 6 bases and V 3 bases, and 8 bases lay outside the gene matches. The CDR3 contains 15 residues. The DNA of the CDR3 is TGTGCCAGTAGTATTATCCACACTAGCGCCAATGAGCAGTTCTTC. Protein product: CASSIIHTSANEQFF.

This clonotype was observed a few times. The rearrangement joins TRBV7-9 to TRBJ2-1, with D perhaps matching TRBD1 or TRBD2 (7 bases each). Trimming stripped 5 bases from V and 1 base from J, with 15 bases between. Germline V gives CDR1 SEHNR, CDR2 FQNEAQ (reference sequence). CDR3 length: 16 amino acids. The CDR3 nucleotides read TGTGCCAGCAGCCCCCCGGGGGGACAGTCCTACAATGAGCAGTTCTTC. It yields the protein CASSPPGGQSYNEQFF.

The table lists this clonotype with a few counts. The CDR3 protein is CSVFRLNTEAFF. CDR3 DNA sequence: TGCAGCGTTTTTCGATTGAACACTGAAGCTTTCTTT. The chain recombines TRBV29-1 with TRBJ1-1, with no clear D. The germline CDR1 and CDR2 sequences are SQVTM and ANQGSEA. This CDR3 spans 12 amino acids. V lost 5 bases and J lost 0, with 7 bases in between.

V is TRBV5-6 and J is TRBJ1-2, with D unresolved. Germline V gene data show CDR1 as SGHDT and CDR2 as YYEEEE. Trimming removed 0 bases at V and 2 bases at J, with 11 bases between. The CDR3 contains 15 residues. CDR3 residues: CASSLVWEWNYGYTF. The CDR3 DNA reads as TGTGCCAGCAGCTTGGTCTGGGAATGGAACTATGGCTACACCTTC.

The J gene is TRBJ2-7, the V gene TRBV28, with a possible D match to TRBD2 (5 bases). The V gene lost 5 bases and the J gene lost 0 bases, with 14 bases spanning the gap. Germline V lookup: CDR1 MDHEN, CDR2 SYDVKM. This CDR3 region has 15 residues. CDR3 nucleotides: TGTGCCAGCAGTCCCGCGGGCGCCATCTCCTACGAGCAGTACTTC. Its protein product is CASSPAGAISYEQYF.

This chain joins TRBV30 and TRBJ2-2, with 10 nucleotides matching TRBD2. The CDR3 runs to 16 residues. The germline gives CDR1 GTSNPN, CDR2 SVGIG (reference sequence). Trimming removed 0 bases from V and 3 bases from J; junction bases left unmatched: 4. The CDR3: CAWSVTSGIYTGELFF. The CDR3 coding sequence is TGTGCCTGGAGTGTTACTAGCGGGATTTACACCGGGGAGCTGTTTTTT. Drawing the rest from reference TRBV30 and TRBJ2-2, the complete variable domain is SQTIHQWPATLVQPVGSPLSLECTVEGTSNPNLYWYRQAAGRGLQLLFYSVGIGQISSEVPQNLSASRPQDRQFILSSKKLLLSDSGFYLCAWSVTSGIYTGELFFGEGSRLTVL.

This chain links TRBV9 with TRBJ2-3; D is uncertain. The CDR3 covers 12 residues. The V gene's germline CDR1 is SGDLS and CDR2 YYNGEE. V lost 2 bases and J lost 4, with 5 bases in between. DNA of the CDR3: TGTGCCAGCAGCGTGACGGCAGATACGCAGTATTTT. Protein product: CASSVTADTQYF. The full variable domain, completed using reference TRBV9 and TRBJ2-3, is DSGVTQTPKHLITATGQRVTLRCSPRSGDLSVYWYQQSLDQGLQFLIQYYNGEERAKGNILERFSAQQFPDLHSELNLSSLELGDSALYFCASSVTADTQYFGPGTRLTVL.

This clonotype came up a few times. CDR3 loop: CASSRLSGRNTEAFF. CDR3 DNA: TGTGCCAGCTCGCGGCTTTCCGGGAGGAACACTGAAGCTTTCTTT. The chain employs TRBV7-9 and TRBJ1-1; D ambiguous. Germline lookup yields CDR1 SEHNR and CDR2 FQNEAQ (reference sequence). V shed 8 bases and J shed 1 base, with 17 bases lying between them. CDR3 length: 15 amino acids.

J is TRBJ2-3 and V is TRBV7-9, with 9 nucleotides matching TRBD2. The CDR3 has 16 amino acids. Germline V gene lookup returns CDR1 SEHNR and CDR2 FQNEAQ (reference sequence). V dropped 3 bases and J dropped 2; count of bases not matched to a gene: 6. In DNA form, the CDR3 reads TGTGCCAGCAGCTTCCCTTCTAGCGGGAACACAGATACGCAGTATTTT. Translated: CASSFPSSGNTDTQYF.

This rearrangement joins TRBV9 to TRBJ1-3, with TRBD1 as a possible D gene (6 bases). Germline values: CDR1 SGDLS, CDR2 YYNGEE. The CDR3 extends over 15 amino acids. With 2 bases removed from V and 7 bases from J, the gap between germline ends came to 16 bases. CDR3 bases: TGTGCCAGCAGCGTGGACAGTGGGTCTCACAACACCATATATTTT. This gives the protein CASSVDSGSHNTIYF. Using reference TRBV9 and TRBJ1-3 for the parts outside the CDR3, the full variable domain is DSGVTQTPKHLITATGQRVTLRCSPRSGDLSVYWYQQSLDQGLQFLIQYYNGEERAKGNILERFSAQQFPDLHSELNLSSLELGDSALYFCASSVDSGSHNTIYFGEGSWLTVV.

The sample holds a few counts of this clonotype. The V call is TRBV6-5, the J call TRBJ2-2; TRBD1 might be the D (5 bases). Germline V gene sequence: CDR1 MNHEY, CDR2 SVGAGI. V lost 5 bases to trimming and J lost 7 bases, with 14 bases between them. CDR3 length equals 14 residues. This CDR3 reads CASSPEAGFGELFF. The CDR3 region has the DNA TGTGCCAGCAGTCCTGAGGCAGGGTTCGGGGAGCTGTTTTTT.

This chain joins TRBV4-2 and TRBJ2-7, with 8 bases aligning to TRBD2. The CDR3 extends over 18 amino acids. V was clipped by 3 bases and J by 3 bases; unmatched bases: 16. The germline V gene has CDR1 LGHNA and CDR2 YNFKEQ. This CDR3 is CASSQHIGPGLVGYEQYF. The CDR3 DNA sequence: TGTGCCAGCAGCCAGCACATTGGACCGGGACTAGTGGGCTACGAGCAGTACTTC.

The V gene is TRBV20-1, the J gene TRBJ2-1, with 9 bases aligning to TRBD2. There are 15 residues in the CDR3. V was pared by 3 bases and J by 4 bases, with 7 bases of the junction left unmatched. Germline V lookup: CDR1 DFQATT, CDR2 SNEGSKA (reference sequence). The CDR3 DNA reads as TGCAGTGCTAGTACCCCTAGCGGGATATACAATGAGCAGTTCTTC. Protein: CSASTPSGIYNEQFF.

The chain recombines TRBV7-9 with TRBJ2-1; D tentatively reads TRBD1 or TRBD2 (5 bases each). Germline V gene sequence: CDR1 SEHNR, CDR2 FQNEAQ (reference sequence). The CDR3 contains 15 residues. V shed 5 bases and J shed 2 bases, with 13 bases lying between them. CDR3 loop: CASSKDWDAYNEQFF. CDR3 bases: TGTGCCAGCAGCAAGGACTGGGACGCCTACAATGAGCAGTTCTTC.

The chain carries TRBV11-2 and TRBJ1-6; D is unresolved. The germline V and J ends were trimmed by 4 bases and 4 bases, with 5 bases remaining between them. The germline gives CDR1 SGHAT, CDR2 FQNNGV. This CDR3 is built from 13 residues. The CDR3 protein is CASSSEYNSPLHF. DNA for the CDR3: TGTGCCAGCAGCTCTGAGTATAATTCACCCCTCCACTTT. The variable domain in full, completed from reference TRBV11-2 and TRBJ1-6, reads EAGVAQSPRYKIIEKRQSVAFWCNPISGHATLYWYQQILGQGPKLLIQFQNNGVVDDSQLPKDRFSAERLKGVDSTLKIQPAKLEDSAVYLCASSSEYNSPLHFGNGTRLTVT.

The chain couples TRBV5-1 to TRBJ2-4; D unclear. The CDR3 sequence is 17 residues long. V lost 0 bases to trimming and J lost 0 bases, with 13 bases between them. Germline CDR1 is SGHRS and CDR2 is YFSETQ. The CDR3 loop reads CASSLAFEKAAKNIQYF. For the CDR3, the DNA is TGCGCCAGCAGCTTGGCTTTTGAGAAGGCAGCCAAAAACATTCAGTACTTC.

This clonotype was counted a few times. CDR3 coding DNA: TGTGCCAGCAGTTCCCGACCTGCACGTAATTCACCCCTCCACTTT. It specifies CASSSRPARNSPLHF. The chain employs TRBV6-5 and TRBJ1-6; unclear D gene. The length of the CDR3 is 15 residues. The V and J ends lost 4 bases and 6 bases respectively, with 13 bases between them. CDR1 and CDR2 (germline): MNHEY, SVGAGI.

The genes are TRBV30 and TRBJ2-7, with 11 bases lining up with TRBD1. CDR1 and CDR2 from the germline V gene are GTSNPN and SVGIG (reference sequence). The CDR3 is 14 amino acids. The ends lost 3 bases at V and 5 bases at J; junction bases unmatched: 6. The CDR3: CAWRRTGGLHEQYF. For the CDR3, the DNA is TGTGCCTGGAGAAGGACAGGGGGCCTCCACGAGCAGTACTTC.

The genes are TRBV20-1 and TRBJ2-7, with D possibly being TRBD1 or TRBD2 (5 bases each). Germline V gene sequence: CDR1 DFQATT, CDR2 SNEGSKA (reference sequence). The CDR3 covers 15 residues. V was shortened by 5 bases and J by 3 bases, with 20 bases between the two germline ends. The DNA for the CDR3 is TGCAGTGCTTCCCCTCCTGAGGGGACCAACTACGAGCAGTACTTC. Amino acid sequence: CSASPPEGTNYEQYF.

This clonotype was counted between two and nine times. The rearrangement joins TRBV5-1 to TRBJ2-7; 9 bases line up with TRBD2. V was clipped by 1 base and J by 0 bases; unmatched bases: 5. The CDR3 totals 16 residues. Germline-derived CDR1 and CDR2 are SGHRS and YFSETQ. The CDR3 coding sequence is TGCGCCAGCAGCTTGAAGCGCGGGGGGGCCTCCTACGAGCAGTACTTC. Its protein product is CASSLKRGGASYEQYF. Drawing the rest from reference TRBV5-1 and TRBJ2-7, the complete variable domain is KAGVTQTPRYLIKTRGQQVTLSCSPISGHRSVSWYQQTPGQGLQFLFEYFSETQRNKGNFPGRFSGRQFSNSRSEMNVSTLELGDSALYLCASSLKRGGASYEQYFGPGTRLTVT.

This clonotype was picked up a small number of times. The chain employs TRBV7-2 and TRBJ1-1, with a weak D call TRBD1 (5 bases). CDR3 length: 13 amino acids. The V end lost 7 bases, the J end lost 1 base, and 10 bases lay between the germline ends. The germline V gene has CDR1 SGHTA and CDR2 FQGNSA. CDR3 DNA sequence: TGTGCCAGCAAGGGACGGACGAACACTGAAGCTTTCTTT. It translates to CASKGRTNTEAFF.

This chain connects TRBV9 to TRBJ2-7; no firm D call. Per the germline V gene, CDR1 is SGDLS and CDR2 is YYNGEE. The V and J ends lost 0 bases and 2 bases respectively, with 6 bases between them. This CDR3 has 13 residues. CDR3 in amino acids: CASSVGSTYEQYF. CDR3 DNA sequence: TGTGCCAGCAGCGTAGGGAGTACCTACGAGCAGTACTTC.

In this sample, this clonotype turned up a few times. This chain joins TRBV12-3 or TRBV12-4 and TRBJ2-1; 11 bases align to TRBD1. Germline trimming cut 3 bases from V and 6 bases from J; bases unmatched to any gene: 7. The CDR3 is 16 amino acids. The CDR3 coding sequence is TGTGCCAGCAGTTTTCCCACCGGGACAGGGGGCAATGAGCAGTTCTTC. Amino acid sequence: CASSFPTGTGGNEQFF.